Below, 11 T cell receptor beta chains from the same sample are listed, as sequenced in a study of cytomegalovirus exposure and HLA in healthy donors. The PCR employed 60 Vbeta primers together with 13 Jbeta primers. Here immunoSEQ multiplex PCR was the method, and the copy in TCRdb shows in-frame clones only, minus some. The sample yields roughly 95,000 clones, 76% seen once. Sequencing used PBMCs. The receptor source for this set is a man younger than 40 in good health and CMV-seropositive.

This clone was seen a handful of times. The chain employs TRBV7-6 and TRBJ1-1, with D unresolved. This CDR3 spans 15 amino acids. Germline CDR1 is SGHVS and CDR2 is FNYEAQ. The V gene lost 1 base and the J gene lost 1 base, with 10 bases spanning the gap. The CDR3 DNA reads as TGTGCCAGCAGCTTAGTTGCAGGAGGGAACACTGAAGCTTTCTTT. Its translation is CASSLVAGGNTEAFF.

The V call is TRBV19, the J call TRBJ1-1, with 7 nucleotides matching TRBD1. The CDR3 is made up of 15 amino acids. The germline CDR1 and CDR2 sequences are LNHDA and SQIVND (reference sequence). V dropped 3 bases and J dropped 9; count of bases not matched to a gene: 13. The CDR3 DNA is TGTGCCAGTAGTATCCCCTCAGACAGGGCGCGCAAAGCTTTCTTT. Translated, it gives CASSIPSDRARKAFF.

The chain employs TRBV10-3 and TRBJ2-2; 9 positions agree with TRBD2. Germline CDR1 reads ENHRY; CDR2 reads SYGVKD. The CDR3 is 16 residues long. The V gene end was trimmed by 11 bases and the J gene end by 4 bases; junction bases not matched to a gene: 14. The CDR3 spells CASRRASGVGTGELFF. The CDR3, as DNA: TGTGCCTCGAGAAGGGCTAGCGGGGTTGGCACCGGGGAGCTGTTTTTT.

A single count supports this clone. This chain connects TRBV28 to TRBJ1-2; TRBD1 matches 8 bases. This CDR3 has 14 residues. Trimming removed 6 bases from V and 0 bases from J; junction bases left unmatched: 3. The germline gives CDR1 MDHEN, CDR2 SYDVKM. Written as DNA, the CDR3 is TGTGCCAGCAGACTGACAGGGGCTAACTATGGCTACACCTTC. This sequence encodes CASRLTGANYGYTF.

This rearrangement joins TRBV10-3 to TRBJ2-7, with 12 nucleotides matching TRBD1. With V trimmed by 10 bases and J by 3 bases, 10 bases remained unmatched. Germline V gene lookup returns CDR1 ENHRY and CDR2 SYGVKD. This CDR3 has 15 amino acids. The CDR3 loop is CATTGGTGGFYEQYV. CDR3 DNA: TGTGCCACCACGGGCGGGACAGGGGGCTTCTACGAGCAGTACGTC.

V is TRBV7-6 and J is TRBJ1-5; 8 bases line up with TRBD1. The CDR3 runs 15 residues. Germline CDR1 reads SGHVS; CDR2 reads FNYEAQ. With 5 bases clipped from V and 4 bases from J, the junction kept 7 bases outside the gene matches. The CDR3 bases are TGTGCCAGCAGCCCGACAGGGGAAGGGAATCAGCCCCAGCATTTT. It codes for CASSPTGEGNQPQHF.

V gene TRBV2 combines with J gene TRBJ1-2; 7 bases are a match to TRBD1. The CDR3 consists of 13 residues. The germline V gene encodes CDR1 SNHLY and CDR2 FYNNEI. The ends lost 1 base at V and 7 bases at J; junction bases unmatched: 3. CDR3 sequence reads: CASSEVGGRGYTF. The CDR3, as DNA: TGTGCCAGCAGTGAAGTAGGGGGCCGTGGCTACACCTTC.

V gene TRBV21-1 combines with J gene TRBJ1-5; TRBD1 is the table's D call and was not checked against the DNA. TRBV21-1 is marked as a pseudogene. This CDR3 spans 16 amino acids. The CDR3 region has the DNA TGTGCCAGCAGCATCCGACAGGGTTATAGCAATCAGCCCCAGCATTTT. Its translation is CASSIRQGYSNQPQHF.

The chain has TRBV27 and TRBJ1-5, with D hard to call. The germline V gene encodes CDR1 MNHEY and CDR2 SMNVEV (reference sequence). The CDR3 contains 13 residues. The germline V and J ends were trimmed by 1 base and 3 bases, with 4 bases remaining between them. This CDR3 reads CASSLFNNQPQHF. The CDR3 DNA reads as TGTGCCAGCAGTTTATTTAACAATCAGCCCCAGCATTTT.

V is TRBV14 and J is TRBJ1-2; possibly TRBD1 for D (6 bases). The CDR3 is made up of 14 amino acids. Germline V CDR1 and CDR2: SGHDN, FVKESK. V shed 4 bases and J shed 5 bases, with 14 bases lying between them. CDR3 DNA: TGTGCCAGCAGCCCGGCAGGGGTACAATATGGCTACACCTTC. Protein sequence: CASSPAGVQYGYTF.

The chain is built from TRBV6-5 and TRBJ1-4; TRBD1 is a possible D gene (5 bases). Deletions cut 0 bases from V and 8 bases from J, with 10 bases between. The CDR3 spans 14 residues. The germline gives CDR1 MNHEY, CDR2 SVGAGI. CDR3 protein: CASSYSGRGEKLFF. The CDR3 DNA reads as TGTGCCAGCAGTTACTCTGGGAGGGGAGAAAAACTGTTTTTT.